The source of this TCR beta chain is a study of post-analysis software for immune sequencing data. Study information: Relapsing-remitting, secondary progressive and progressive-relapsing multiple sclerosis were all included among the disease courses.

Study-wide results and caveats: Patients with multiple sclerosis recorded significantly lower normalized Chao1 diversity than controls, the study found. With TRBV5-6, TRBV5-1 and TRBV20-1 included, 5 or 6 TRBV segments were more frequent in patients than in controls.

This clonotype was picked up many times. Its antigen is not identified. Researchers reported that TCR beta cDNA libraries carried unique molecular identifiers. In TCRdb, the PCR reads were re-called with MiXCR into one record per CDR3 protein. The sample has about 770,000 distinct CDR3 sequences, roughly 50% seen once; the top ten hold over 4.5%. Trimming stripped 9 bases from V and 5 bases from J, with 12 bases between. This CDR3 has 12 amino acids. This sequence joins TRBV12-3 or TRBV12-4 and TRBJ2-3; tentative D call: TRBD2 (5 bases). The source material was blood. The TCR was taken from a girl between 5 and 17 years old with multiple sclerosis. CDR3 nucleotides: TGTGCCAGTCTCCTTCGGGGAGATACGCAGTATTTT. Its translation is CASLLRGDTQYF.